The entry below describes one TCR beta chain. Its antigen is unknown. Per-base qualities were not stored, and no clone one base away is much larger. This entry is derived from a study of blood T cell repertoires in COVID-19 (TCRdb year 2020). Regarding the study in general: The collaborator samples originated in the United States, Italy and Spain and spanned the acute and convalescent phases of COVID-19. The material from the prospective study consisted of cDNA or gDNA derived from T cells, B-cell-depleted T cells, or PBMCs. Subjects who had been exposed to COVID-19, were actively infected with it, or had recovered from it provided the deeply sampled blood TCRbeta repertoires that made up the dataset. The repertoires were made available in a free public database intended to serve as a resource for research on the immune response to SARS-CoV-2. The samples were drawn from the first 160 participants of the ongoing ImmuneRACE study and from 1,254 subjects provided by 6 global collaborators. The sample metadata nearly always contained a de-identified subject ID, COVID-19 status, age in years and sex. HLA class I and class II types, where available, came from metadata supplied by the sample provider rather than from assay-based typing.

Collaborating institutions collected whole blood in K2EDTA tubes following their own protocols. For TCRbeta analysis, collaborators shipped samples in one of three forms: frozen whole blood, isolated PBMCs, or DNA extracted from either of those sample types. For CDR1 and CDR2, the germline V gene lists LGHNA and YSLEER. Trimmed from V: 0 bases; trimmed from J: 5 bases; junction bases lacking a gene match: 8. From the cysteine up to the phenylalanine, the CDR3 has a length of 18 residues. Solely the CDR3 DNA is kept, with 54 bases framed from the first base. The immunoSEQ Assay, a bias-controlled multiplex PCR, was used to amplify TCRbeta CDR3 regions from genomic DNA. The original pipeline was this. The number of nucleated cells in each sample was estimated by amplification of reference gene primers within the assay. To quantify the absolute abundance of each unique TCRbeta CDR3 rearrangement, sequence reads were collapsed and filtered. For each sample, productive Simpson clonality was calculated as the square root of Simpson's diversity index over productive rearrangements. TCRdb stores this immuneACCESS table with in-frame sequences only. Part of the clones is absent; in the studies checked, under half of the shortfall reflects unresolved V genes, and no reason is known for the rest. V and J calls and clone size come straight from that table; D and trimming were deduced from the DNA. This sample comprises roughly 150,000 clones, around 80% of them detected only once. The top ten clonotypes cover around 8.1% of the sample.

General conclusions and limits of the study: The amount of clinical and demographic metadata varied by source and participant and was provided uncurated.

The TCR sequence derives from a man aged 55 to 70 with acute or convalescent COVID-19. The sequenced material came from peripheral blood. This chain joins TRBV4-3 to TRBJ2-2; TRBD2 lines up with 11 middle nucleotides. The bases read TGCGCCAGCAGCCAAGAAAGTAGCGGGGGGGCCATGACCGGGGAGCTGTTTTTT. Translation gives CASSQESSGGAMTGELFF.